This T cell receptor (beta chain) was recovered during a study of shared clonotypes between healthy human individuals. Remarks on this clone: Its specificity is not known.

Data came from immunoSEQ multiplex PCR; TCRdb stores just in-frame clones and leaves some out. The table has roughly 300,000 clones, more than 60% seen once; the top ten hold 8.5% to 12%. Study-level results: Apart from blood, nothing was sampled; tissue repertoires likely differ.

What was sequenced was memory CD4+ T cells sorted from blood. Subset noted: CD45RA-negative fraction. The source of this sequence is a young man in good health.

CDR3: CASSPRLAGGPLSGEQYF. The CDR3 coding sequence is TGCGCCAGCAGCCCACGACTAGCGGGAGGGCCCCTATCGGGTGAGCAGTACTTC. The chain links TRBV5-1 to TRBJ2-7, with TRBD2 matching over 14 bases. The CDR3 length is 18 residues. The V segment lost 4 bases and the J segment 7 bases; nucleotides outside the gene matches: 16. Germline V gene lookup returns CDR1 SGHRS and CDR2 YFSETQ.